Presented here are 7 T cell receptor beta chains from one specimen sequenced in a study of CXCR3-negative and CXCR3-positive naive CD8 T cells. UMI-labeled 5' RACE TRB cDNA libraries were prepared from the cells. Reanalyzing the 5' RACE reads, TCRdb keeps one entry per CDR3 protein, without DNA. The sample totals about 28,000 distinct CDR3 sequences. Sequenced input: memory CD8+ T cells from blood. These receptors were taken from a human donor in good health. Some clones in this sample may be carry-over from other donors' samples.

The J gene is TRBJ1-1, the V gene TRBV14. CDR1 is SGHDN, CDR2 FVKESK, per germline. This CDR3 has 14 residues. Here the CDR3 reads CASSLGNWNTEAFF. Full variable domain (remainder filled in from reference TRBV14 and TRBJ1-1): EAGVTQFPSHSVIEKGQTVTLRCDPISGHDNLYWYRRVMGKEIKFLLHFVKESKQDESGMPNNRFLAERTGGTYSTLKVQPAELEDSGVYFCASSLGNWNTEAFFGQGTRLTVV.

This chain joins TRBV9 and TRBJ1-1. The germline V gene has CDR1 SGDLS and CDR2 YYNGEE. This CDR3 has 17 amino acids. The CDR3 region is CASSVARRRGENTEAFF.

The chain recombines TRBV4-3 with TRBJ1-2; TCRdb lists TRBD1, though no DNA is available to test this call. The germline V gene encodes CDR1 LGHNA and CDR2 YSLEER. This CDR3 spans 17 amino acids. CDR3 residues: CASSQAQHPARPYGYTF.

The chain is built from TRBV6-5 and TRBJ2-3; absent DNA, TCRdb's TRBD1 call cannot be checked. Germline assignment: CDR1 MNHEY and CDR2 SVGAGI. The CDR3 is 12 amino acids. The CDR3 loop reads CASSYQGHTQYF.

The V and J genes are TRBV7-2 and TRBJ2-5; the TCRdb D gene call, TRBD1, has no DNA to confirm it. The length of the CDR3 is 19 residues. The V gene's germline CDR1 is SGHTA and CDR2 FQGNSA. CDR3 loop: CASSSVRTGGLWTVETQYF.

This chain links TRBV29-1 with TRBJ2-7; TCRdb gives TRBD1 as the D gene, but with no DNA this cannot be confirmed. The CDR3 spans 13 residues. The V gene's germline CDR1 is SQVTM and CDR2 ANQGSEA. This CDR3 is CSVLDSLSYEQYF.

The chain recombines TRBV12-3 or TRBV12-4 with TRBJ1-3. The length of the CDR3 is 14 residues. The CDR3 protein is CASSLMGSGNTIYF.